These 21 T cell receptor beta chains came from one sample sequenced in a study of neurological immune-mediated disorders. As to time point: technical triplicate 2. A single record per CDR3 protein comes from TCRdb applying MiXCR to the 5' RACE reads. Of under 70,000 distinct CDR3 sequences in the sample, about 24% are singletons; the top ten hold about 4.5%. Sequencing was done on a sample of PBMCs. The receptors originated from a man aged 55 to 70 with HTLV-1-associated myelopathy (HAM/TSP).

There are a few counts of this clonotype. The chain is built from TRBV11-2 and TRBJ2-7; maybe TRBD2 (5 bases). V shed 0 bases and J shed 0 bases, with 9 bases lying between them. CDR3 length: 15 residues. Germline V lookup: CDR1 SGHAT, CDR2 FQNNGV. CDR3 in amino acids: CASSLDVSGSYEQYF. The CDR3 bases are TGTGCCAGCAGCTTAGACGTCAGCGGCTCCTACGAGCAGTACTTC. The entire variable domain, with the rest obtained from reference TRBV11-2 and TRBJ2-7, is as follows: EAGVAQSPRYKIIEKRQSVAFWCNPISGHATLYWYQQILGQGPKLLIQFQNNGVVDDSQLPKDRFSAERLKGVDSTLKIQPAKLEDSAVYLCASSLDVSGSYEQYFGPGTRLTVT.

CDR3 protein: CATSRGGGDETQYF. The CDR3 DNA is TGTGCCACCAGCAGAGGCGGGGGAGATGAGACCCAGTACTTC. This chain uses TRBV15 with TRBJ2-5, with TRBD2 identical over 7 bases. The CDR3 loop spans 14 amino acids. The trim removed 1 base at V and 5 bases at J, leaving 4 bases unmatched. The germline CDR1 and CDR2 sequences are LNHNV and YYDKDF (reference sequence). The full variable domain, in which reference TRBV15 and TRBJ2-5 provide the parts outside the CDR3, is DAMVIQNPRYQVTQFGKPVTLSCSQTLNHNVMYWYQQKSSQAPKLLFHYYDKDFNNEADTPDNFQSRRPNTSFCFLDIRSPGLGDTAMYLCATSRGGGDETQYFGPGTRLLVL.

This clonotype was picked up many times. The chain has TRBV7-2 and TRBJ2-7, with D possibly called TRBD1 or TRBD2 (5 bases each). V shed 5 bases and J shed 6 bases, with 11 bases lying between them. The CDR3 has 12 amino acids. Germline CDR1 reads SGHTA; CDR2 reads FQGNSA. CDR3 sequence reads: CASSLGGAEQYF. For the CDR3, the DNA is TGTGCCAGCAGCCTTGGGGGTGCCGAGCAGTACTTC.

The chain couples TRBV6-5 to TRBJ2-1; D is perhaps TRBD2 (6 bases). The germline V gene encodes CDR1 MNHEY and CDR2 SVGAGI. The CDR3 extends over 11 amino acids. V was cut by 2 bases and J by 10 bases, with 6 bases left in between. CDR3 protein: CASSYRGEQFF. In nucleotides, the CDR3 is TGTGCCAGCAGTTACCGGGGGGAGCAGTTCTTC.

There are many counts of this clonotype. The chain uses TRBV15 and TRBJ2-3, with D perhaps matching TRBD1 or TRBD2 (6 bases each). The CDR3 totals 17 residues. CDR1 and CDR2 from the germline V gene are LNHNV and YYDKDF (reference sequence). V was clipped by 3 bases and J by 4 bases, with 20 bases between them. The CDR3 here is CATSSARGPGGADTQYF. CDR3 in DNA: TGTGCCACCAGCAGTGCGAGGGGCCCCGGGGGCGCAGATACGCAGTATTTT.

This clonotype was counted many times. The rearrangement links TRBV20-1 to TRBJ2-5; D possibly corresponds to TRBD2 (6 bases). V was cut by 0 bases and J by 1 base, with 9 bases left in between. Germline assignment: CDR1 DFQATT and CDR2 SNEGSKA (reference sequence). CDR3 length: 14 residues. The CDR3: CSARDTGVQETQYF. CDR3 nucleotides: TGCAGTGCTAGAGATACGGGGGTCCAAGAGACCCAGTACTTC.

V and J are TRBV5-1 and TRBJ1-1, with 8 bases identical to TRBD1. Looked up from germline, CDR1 is SGHRS and CDR2 is YFSETQ. The CDR3 consists of 15 residues. The V segment lost 0 bases and the J segment 4 bases; nucleotides outside the gene matches: 5. The CDR3 DNA reads as TGCGCCAGCAGCTTGGACGGACAGGGTGGCACTGAAGCTTTCTTT. Amino acid sequence: CASSLDGQGGTEAFF.

This clonotype was seen repeatedly, ten times or more. The chain uses TRBV18 and TRBJ1-3, with D possibly matching TRBD1 (5 bases). Germline assignment: CDR1 KGHSH and CDR2 LQKENI. The V end lost 2 bases, the J end lost 8 bases, and 7 bases lay between the germline ends. The CDR3 consists of 12 residues. The CDR3 region has the DNA TGTGCCAGCTCACCATTACAGGACACCATATATTTT. Protein product: CASSPLQDTIYF.

This clonotype occurred many times. This chain links TRBV10-3 with TRBJ1-2, with D uncertain. The V end was cut by 0 bases, the J end by 5 bases, with 13 bases between. The CDR3 is made up of 15 amino acids. Germline V CDR1 and CDR2: ENHRY, SYGVKD. CDR3 residues: CAISESGGSDYGYTF. The CDR3 DNA reads as TGTGCCATCAGTGAGTCAGGCGGCAGCGATTATGGCTACACCTTC.

V usage is TRBV5-1 and J usage is TRBJ2-3; 8 bases are shared with TRBD2. Unmatched junction bases numbered 7, after V lost 4 bases and J lost 3 bases. Germline V gene sequence: CDR1 SGHRS, CDR2 YFSETQ. The CDR3 sequence is 15 residues long. The DNA for the CDR3 is TGCGCCAGCAGCCCGGGGGGGACTAGGACAGATACGCAGTATTTT. As protein: CASSPGGTRTDTQYF.

This clonotype was recorded at least ten times. The V call is TRBV5-1, the J call TRBJ2-7, with a tentative D call TRBD2 (6 bases). Trimming stripped 3 bases from V and 0 bases from J, with 10 bases between. The germline CDR1 and CDR2 sequences are SGHRS and YFSETQ. The CDR3 has 14 residues. The CDR3 sequence is CASSWGDSSYEQYF. Written as DNA, the CDR3 is TGCGCCAGCAGCTGGGGGGATAGCTCCTACGAGCAGTACTTC. Full variable domain (missing parts from reference TRBV5-1 and TRBJ2-7): KAGVTQTPRYLIKTRGQQVTLSCSPISGHRSVSWYQQTPGQGLQFLFEYFSETQRNKGNFPGRFSGRQFSNSRSEMNVSTLELGDSALYLCASSWGDSSYEQYFGPGTRLTVT.

This clonotype was recorded many times. This chain uses TRBV27 with TRBJ2-1, with TRBD1 as a possible D gene (6 bases). Per the germline V gene, CDR1 is MNHEY and CDR2 is SMNVEV (reference sequence). The CDR3 runs to 14 residues. V was shortened by 6 bases and J by 7 bases, with 16 bases between the two germline ends. The CDR3 reads CASRERRGTNEQFF. The CDR3 bases are TGTGCCAGCAGGGAACGCAGGGGAACAAATGAGCAGTTCTTC.

This clonotype was seen ten or more times. The chain couples TRBV5-5 to TRBJ1-3; D call uncertain. The germline V and J ends were trimmed by 4 bases and 0 bases, with 8 bases remaining between them. The CDR3 sequence is 14 residues long. Germline-derived CDR1 and CDR2 are SGHKS and YYEKEE (reference sequence). CDR3 coding DNA: TGTGCCAGCAGCGTGGGGTCCTCTGGAAACACCATATATTTT. Translated: CASSVGSSGNTIYF.

This clonotype was recorded many times. The rearrangement uses TRBV4-2 and TRBJ1-6; no clear D. In germline, CDR1 is LGHNA, CDR2 YNFKEQ. Trimming stripped 0 bases from V and 7 bases from J, with 7 bases between. This CDR3 is built from 14 residues. The CDR3 DNA is TGTGCCAGCAGCCAAGACCACCGAAATTCACCCCTCCACTTT. This translates into CASSQDHRNSPLHF.

The V and J genes are TRBV6-5 and TRBJ2-1; D not resolved. This CDR3 has 15 residues. V lost 5 bases and J lost 0, with 11 bases in between. Germline-derived CDR1 and CDR2 are MNHEY and SVGAGI. This chain's CDR3 is CASSTDESSYNEQFF. CDR3 nucleotide sequence: TGTGCCAGCAGTACCGACGAGAGCTCCTACAATGAGCAGTTCTTC.

Ten or more counts support this clonotype. A junction end diverges from the germline sequence, so it may reflect a read error. The V and J genes are TRBV7-7 and TRBJ2-3; TRBD2 matches at 13 bases. Looked up from germline, CDR1 is SSHAT and CDR2 is FNYEAQ (reference sequence). This CDR3 has 16 residues. The CDR3 bases are TGTGCTAGCAGCTCGGGACTAGCGGGACAGACAGATACGCAGTATTTT. Residues: CASSSGLAGQTDTQYF.

This clonotype showed up many times. The CDR3 sequence: CASSYVRASRGYTF. As DNA, the CDR3 is TGTGCCAGCAGTTATGTCAGGGCTTCTCGGGGCTACACCTTC. The gene calls are TRBV6-5 and TRBJ1-2; TRBD1 might be the D (5 bases). The CDR3 runs 14 residues. Trimming stripped 3 bases from V and 8 bases from J, with 16 bases between. Germline V gene lookup returns CDR1 MNHEY and CDR2 SVGAGI.

Ten or more counts support this clonotype. The rearrangement links TRBV15 to TRBJ1-2; perhaps TRBD1 as D (6 bases). In germline, CDR1 is LNHNV, CDR2 YYDKDF (reference sequence). V was shortened by 5 bases and J by 4 bases, with 17 bases between the two germline ends. The CDR3 loop spans 15 amino acids. The CDR3 is CATSLGQGLSYGYTF. The CDR3 nucleotides are TGTGCCACCAGCCTCGGGCAGGGGTTGAGCTATGGCTACACCTTC.

The CDR3 reads CASSRPVQDPDTQYF. DNA of the CDR3: TGCGCCAGCAGCCGGCCGGTACAGGACCCAGATACGCAGTATTTT. The rearrangement links TRBV5-1 to TRBJ2-3; tentatively, D is TRBD1 (5 bases). CDR3 length: 15 amino acids. Trimming took 4 bases from V and 4 from J, leaving 16 bases between them. Germline V lookup: CDR1 SGHRS, CDR2 YFSETQ.

V gene TRBV28 combines with J gene TRBJ2-1, with D unresolved. Germline-derived CDR1 and CDR2 are MDHEN and SYDVKM. The ends were cut back, 1 base at V and 6 bases at J, with 10 bases in the middle. CDR3 size: 14 residues. DNA of the CDR3: TGTGCCAGCAGTTTATCCGGCAGGATCAATGAGCAGTTCTTC. Translation: CASSLSGRINEQFF.

Notes on this clonotype: Given a much more abundant clone one base away, this may be a read error. The J gene is TRBJ1-5, the V gene TRBV28, with D perhaps TRBD1 (5 bases). This CDR3 comprises 15 residues. Between the trimmed V and J ends, which lost 4 bases and 8 bases, there was a span of 18 bases. Looked up from germline, CDR1 is MDHEN and CDR2 is SYDVKM. The CDR3 nucleotides are TGTGCCAGCAGTTCCGGGACCGGGGCGGACGAGCCCCAGCATTTT. It specifies CASSSGTGADEPQHF.